The 24 T cell receptor beta chains below all came from one sample that was sequenced in a study of blood T cells in healthy people across ages. PCR was performed a second time for about 7 to 12 cycles using a sample-barcoded 5' primer and a J-beta primer mix. Each CDR3 protein gets one entry after TCRdb re-called the 5' RACE reads with MiXCR. The sample holds around 750,000 distinct CDR3 sequences, 50% to 65% seen once. The sample taken for sequencing was blood. All receptors come from an elderly man in good health.

This clonotype was recorded a few times. The chain uses TRBV6-2 or TRBV6-3 and TRBJ1-2, with a possible D match to TRBD1 (5 bases). This CDR3 is built from 13 residues. Germline V gene lookup returns CDR1 MNHEY and CDR2 SVGEGT. V dropped 5 bases and J dropped 8 bases, with 15 bases sitting between them. In DNA, the CDR3 is TGTGCCAGCAGTCTCAGGGTGGGGAGAGGCTACACCTTC. Translating it yields CASSLRVGRGYTF.

The CDR3 spells CASMTGGLTSYEQYF. Here the CDR3 DNA reads TGTGCCAGCATGACCGGCGGACTCACCTCCTACGAGCAGTACTTC. This rearrangement joins TRBV28 to TRBJ2-7; D possibly corresponds to TRBD2 (5 bases). The V gene lost 7 bases and the J gene lost 0 bases, with 16 bases spanning the gap. Germline CDR1 is MDHEN and CDR2 is SYDVKM. The CDR3 totals 15 residues.

This clonotype has a handful of counts. The chain uses TRBV20-1 and TRBJ2-5, with 10 bases aligning to TRBD2. CDR3 length: 13 residues. Losses at the gene ends were 6 bases for V and 5 bases for J; bases not matched to a gene: 6. Germline assignment: CDR1 DFQATT and CDR2 SNEGSKA (reference sequence). CDR3 protein: CSAVAGGRETQYF. The DNA for the CDR3 is TGCAGTGCCGTAGCGGGAGGCCGGGAGACCCAGTACTTC.

The chain uses TRBV29-1 and TRBJ1-2; D gene ambiguous. From germline, CDR1 is SQVTM and CDR2 ANQGSEA. The CDR3 loop spans 11 amino acids. The V gene lost 6 bases and the J gene lost 10 bases, with 15 bases spanning the gap. For the CDR3, the DNA is TGCAGCGTAACCACAGCGGTGGACTACACCTTC. This gives the protein CSVTTAVDYTF.

The table lists this clonotype with a few counts. The J gene is TRBJ2-3, the V gene TRBV5-1, with TRBD2 identical over 13 bases. J lost 4 bases, V lost 3 bases, and 14 bases had no gene match. CDR3 length equals 19 residues. Germline-derived CDR1 and CDR2 are SGHRS and YFSETQ. The CDR3 reads CASSSTPTSGRAGADTQYF. The DNA of the CDR3 is TGCGCCAGCAGCTCTACGCCAACTAGCGGGAGGGCCGGTGCAGATACGCAGTATTTT.

Only a few counts were recorded for this clonotype. The rearrangement uses TRBV7-2 and TRBJ2-3, with 9 bases lining up with TRBD1. This CDR3 has 15 residues. Germline V lookup: CDR1 SGHTA, CDR2 FQGNSA. V trimming: 3 bases; J trimming: 5 bases; junction bases outside the gene matches: 6. The CDR3 region has the DNA TGTGCCAGCAGCTTGGGGGACAGGGATCTAGATACGCAGTATTTT. It yields the protein CASSLGDRDLDTQYF.

The J gene is TRBJ2-7, the V gene TRBV7-9, with D uncertain. Germline V gives CDR1 SEHNR, CDR2 FQNEAQ (reference sequence). The CDR3 runs 13 residues. The V end lost 10 bases, the J end lost 9 bases, and 22 bases lay between the germline ends. This CDR3 reads CATAEYLPTRQYF. DNA of the CDR3: TGTGCCACGGCTGAGTATCTTCCTACGAGGCAGTACTTC. The full variable domain, with the rest looked up from reference TRBV7-9 and TRBJ2-7, is DTGVSQNPRHKITKRGQNVTFRCDPISEHNRLYWYRQTLGQGPEFLTYFQNEAQLEKSRLLSDRFSAERPKGSFSTLEIQRTEQGDSAMYLCATAEYLPTRQYFGPGTRLTVT.

This clonotype was counted a single time. This chain links TRBV4-1 with TRBJ2-5; 8 positions match TRBD2. Germline assignment: CDR1 MGHRA and CDR2 YSYEKL. V dropped 5 bases and J dropped 11; count of bases not matched to a gene: 19. This CDR3 contains 16 residues. CDR3 region: CASSSFAAGERGEQYF. The CDR3, as DNA: TGCGCCAGCAGCTCTTTCGCAGCGGGAGAAAGAGGTGAGCAGTACTTC.

The V gene is TRBV3-1, the J gene TRBJ1-1; D remains unclear. This CDR3 spans 15 amino acids. CDR1 and CDR2 from the germline V gene are LGHDT and YNNKEL (reference sequence). Trimming took 1 base from V and 3 from J, leaving 12 bases between them. CDR3 sequence (DNA): TGTGCCAGCAGCCAAGGAACAGATACGGACACTGAAGCTTTCTTT. Protein: CASSQGTDTDTEAFF. The entire variable domain, with the rest obtained from reference TRBV3-1 and TRBJ1-1, is as follows: DTAVSQTPKYLVTQMGNDKSIKCEQNLGHDTMYWYKQDSKKFLKIMFSYNNKELIINETVPNRFSPKSPDKAHLNLHINSLELGDSAVYFCASSQGTDTDTEAFFGQGTRLTVV.

The V gene is TRBV27, the J gene TRBJ1-3; the D is unclear. Germline CDR1 and CDR2: MNHEY and SMNVEV (reference sequence). This CDR3 has 14 residues. V lost 6 bases and J 0 bases, leaving 9 bases between the germline ends. This CDR3 is CASRPDSSGNTIYF. CDR3 nucleotide sequence: TGTGCCAGCAGGCCGGACTCCTCTGGAAACACCATATATTTT.

This clonotype was seen only a few times. V and J are TRBV20-1 and TRBJ2-5; no clear D. CDR3 length: 12 residues. From germline, CDR1 is DFQATT and CDR2 SNEGSKA (reference sequence). Trimming took off 3 bases at V and 11 bases at J, with 16 bases between the two ends. CDR3 sequence reads: CSARGLNREQYF. The CDR3, as DNA: TGCAGTGCTAGGGGCCTTAATCGAGAGCAGTACTTC.

The rearrangement uses TRBV27 and TRBJ2-1; a weak D match, TRBD1 (6 bases). This CDR3 region has 14 residues. Between the trimmed V and J ends, which lost 2 bases and 5 bases, there was a span of 10 bases. Germline V gives CDR1 MNHEY, CDR2 SMNVEV (reference sequence). CDR3 nucleotides: TGTGCCAGCAGTTTAGGGGGCGTTGACAATGAGCAGTTCTTC. Residues: CASSLGGVDNEQFF.

The chain links TRBV3-1 to TRBJ1-2; no reliable D call. The V end was cut by 0 bases, the J end by 2 bases, with 10 bases between. Germline-derived CDR1 and CDR2 are LGHDT and YNNKEL (reference sequence). CDR3 size: 15 residues. The CDR3 sequence is CASSQDERKNYGYTF. DNA of the CDR3: TGTGCCAGCAGCCAAGATGAGAGAAAAAACTATGGCTACACCTTC.

The chain is built from TRBV3-1 and TRBJ2-1, with D unresolved. Germline V lookup: CDR1 LGHDT, CDR2 YNNKEL (reference sequence). V was pared by 1 base and J by 2 bases, with 15 bases between. The CDR3 spans 17 residues. DNA of the CDR3: TGTGCCAGCAGCCAAGGGGATACGGACCTTACCTACAATGAGCAGTTCTTC. It is translated as CASSQGDTDLTYNEQFF.

The chain uses TRBV7-2 and TRBJ1-5; D is perhaps TRBD1 (5 bases). Trimming took off 3 bases at V and 1 base at J, with 13 bases between the two ends. The CDR3 is made up of 16 amino acids. Germline-derived CDR1 and CDR2 are SGHTA and FQGNSA. In DNA, the CDR3 is TGTGCCAGCAGCTTTCCAGGGCTCGGGAGCAATCAGCCCCAGCATTTT. As protein: CASSFPGLGSNQPQHF.

The V call is TRBV5-1, the J call TRBJ1-2; the D gene is possibly TRBD1 (5 bases). V gave up 3 bases and J gave up 8 bases, with 8 bases separating them. Germline lookup yields CDR1 SGHRS and CDR2 YFSETQ. There are 11 residues in the CDR3. The CDR3 loop reads CASSYRDGYTF. CDR3 nucleotides: TGCGCCAGCAGCTATAGGGACGGCTACACCTTC.

The V and J genes are TRBV29-1 and TRBJ1-2, with 8 positions matching TRBD1. V dropped 7 bases and J dropped 7; count of bases not matched to a gene: 14. The CDR3 contains 14 residues. Germline loops: CDR1 SQVTM, CDR2 ANQGSEA. CDR3 residues: CSATTGGSIPGYTF. CDR3 DNA sequence: TGCAGCGCTACCACAGGGGGGTCTATTCCTGGCTACACCTTC.

The chain uses TRBV20-1 and TRBJ2-4; 11 bases are shared with TRBD2. The germline V gene encodes CDR1 DFQATT and CDR2 SNEGSKA (reference sequence). The junction had 5 bases not matched to a gene; V was cut back by 7 bases and J by 0 bases. This CDR3 is built from 15 residues. CDR3 protein: CSVDSGRGAKNIQYF. The CDR3 region has the DNA TGCAGTGTCGATAGCGGGAGGGGAGCCAAAAACATTCAGTACTTC.

This clonotype was seen at least ten times. This rearrangement joins TRBV7-9 to TRBJ1-1; 7 nucleotides match TRBD1. Germline trimming cut 1 base from V and 6 bases from J; bases unmatched to any gene: 5. The CDR3 contains 14 residues. Germline V CDR1 and CDR2: SEHNR, FQNEAQ (reference sequence). The CDR3 sequence is CASSLVGDSSEAFF. DNA of the CDR3: TGTGCCAGCAGCTTAGTGGGGGACAGTTCTGAAGCTTTCTTT.

The sample holds one count of this clonotype. This chain connects TRBV20-1 to TRBJ2-3, with D perhaps being TRBD1 or TRBD2 (5 bases each). Germline CDR1 and CDR2: DFQATT and SNEGSKA (reference sequence). There are 13 residues in the CDR3. Deletions cut 5 bases from V and 14 bases from J, with 23 bases between. CDR3 DNA: TGCAGTGCTCCACGGGACCCAGGCAGAGACGCGTATTTT. Encoded protein: CSAPRDPGRDAYF.

This clonotype was seen only a few times. The chain has TRBV10-3 and TRBJ2-7, with 7 bases matching TRBD2. V shed 3 bases and J 6 bases; nucleotides not matched to a gene: 5. This CDR3 contains 13 residues. Looked up from germline, CDR1 is ENHRY and CDR2 is SYGVKD. As DNA, the CDR3 is TGTGCCATCAGTGATTGGGGGGGGAGCGAGCAGTACTTC. Residues: CAISDWGGSEQYF.

The CDR3 here is CSGWGGEETQYF. The CDR3 DNA reads TGCAGCGGATGGGGGGGGGAAGAGACCCAGTACTTC. The chain recombines TRBV29-1 with TRBJ2-5, with 7 bases identical to TRBD2. The CDR3 is made up of 12 amino acids. Germline CDR1 SQVTM, CDR2 ANQGSEA. V was clipped by 7 bases and J by 3 bases; unmatched bases: 5.

This clonotype occurred once. J is TRBJ2-3 and V is TRBV30, with D possibly being TRBD2 (5 bases). The CDR3 totals 14 residues. V was shortened by 5 bases and J by 14 bases, with 26 bases between the two germline ends. Looked up from germline, CDR1 is GTSNPN and CDR2 is SVGIG (reference sequence). CDR3 bases: TGTGCCTGGTCGGACGGCGGGTTCTCCAGATACGCGTATTTT. Its protein product is CAWSDGGFSRYAYF.

This clonotype has a handful of counts. The gene calls are TRBV7-2 and TRBJ1-2; D unclear. This CDR3 contains 14 residues. Trimming removed 1 base from V and 5 bases from J, with 11 bases in between. Looked up from germline, CDR1 is SGHTA and CDR2 is FQGNSA. The CDR3 here is CASSLGGLRYGYTF. Written as DNA, the CDR3 is TGTGCCAGCAGCTTAGGGGGTCTGAGATATGGCTACACCTTC.